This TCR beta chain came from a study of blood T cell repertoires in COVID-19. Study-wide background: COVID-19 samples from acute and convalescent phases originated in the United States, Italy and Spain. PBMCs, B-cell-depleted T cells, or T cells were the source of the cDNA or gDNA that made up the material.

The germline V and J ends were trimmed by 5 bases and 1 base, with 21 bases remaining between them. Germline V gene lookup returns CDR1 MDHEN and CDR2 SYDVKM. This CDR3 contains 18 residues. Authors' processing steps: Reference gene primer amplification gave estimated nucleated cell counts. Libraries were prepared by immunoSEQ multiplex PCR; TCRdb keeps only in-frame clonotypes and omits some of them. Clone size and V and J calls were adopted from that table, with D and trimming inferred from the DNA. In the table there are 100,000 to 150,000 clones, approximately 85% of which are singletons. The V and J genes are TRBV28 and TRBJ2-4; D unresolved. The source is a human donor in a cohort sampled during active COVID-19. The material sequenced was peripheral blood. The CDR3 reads CASSLRSRLLEAKNIQYF. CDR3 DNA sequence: TGTGCCAGCAGTCTAAGGAGCCGACTCCTCGAGGCCAAAAACATTCAGTACTTC. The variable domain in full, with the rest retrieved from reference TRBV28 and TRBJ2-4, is DVKVTQSSRYLVKRTGEKVFLECVQDMDHENMFWYRQDPGLGLRLIYFSYDVKMKEKGDIPEGYSVSREKKERFSLILESASTNQTSMYLCASSLRSRLLEAKNIQYFGAGTRLSVL.